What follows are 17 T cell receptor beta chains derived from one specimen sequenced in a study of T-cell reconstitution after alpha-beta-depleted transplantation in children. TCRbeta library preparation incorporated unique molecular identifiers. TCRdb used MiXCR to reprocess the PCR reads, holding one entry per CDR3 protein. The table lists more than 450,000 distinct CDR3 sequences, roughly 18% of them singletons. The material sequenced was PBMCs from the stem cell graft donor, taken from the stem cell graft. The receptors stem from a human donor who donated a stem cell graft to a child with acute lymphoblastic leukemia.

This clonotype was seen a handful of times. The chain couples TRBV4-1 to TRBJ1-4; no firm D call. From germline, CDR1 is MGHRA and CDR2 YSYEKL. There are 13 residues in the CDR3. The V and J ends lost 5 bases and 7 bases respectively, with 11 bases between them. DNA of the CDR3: TGCGCCAGCAGCTTTGCAGGCGGTGAAAAACTGTTTTTT. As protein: CASSFAGGEKLFF.

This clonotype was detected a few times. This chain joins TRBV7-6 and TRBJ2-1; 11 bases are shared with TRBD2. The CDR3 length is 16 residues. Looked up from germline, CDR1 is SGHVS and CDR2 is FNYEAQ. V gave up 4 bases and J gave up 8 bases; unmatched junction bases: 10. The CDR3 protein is CASSWPLAGVRDEQFF. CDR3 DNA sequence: TGTGCCAGCAGCTGGCCACTAGCGGGAGTTAGGGATGAGCAGTTCTTC.

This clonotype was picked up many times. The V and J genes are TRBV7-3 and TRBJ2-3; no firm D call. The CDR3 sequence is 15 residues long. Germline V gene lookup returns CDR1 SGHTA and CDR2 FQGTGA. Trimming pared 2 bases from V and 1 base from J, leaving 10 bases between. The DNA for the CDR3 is TGTGCCAGCAGCTTATCCCTATACGGCACAGATACGCAGTATTTT. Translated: CASSLSLYGTDTQYF.

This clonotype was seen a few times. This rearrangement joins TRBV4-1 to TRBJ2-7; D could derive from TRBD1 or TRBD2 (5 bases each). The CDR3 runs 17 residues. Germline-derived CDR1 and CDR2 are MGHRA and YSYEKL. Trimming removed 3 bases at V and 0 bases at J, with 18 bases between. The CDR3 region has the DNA TGCGCCAGCAGCCATGAGCCGGGGAGCGGACACTCCTACGAGCAGTACTTC. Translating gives CASSHEPGSGHSYEQYF.

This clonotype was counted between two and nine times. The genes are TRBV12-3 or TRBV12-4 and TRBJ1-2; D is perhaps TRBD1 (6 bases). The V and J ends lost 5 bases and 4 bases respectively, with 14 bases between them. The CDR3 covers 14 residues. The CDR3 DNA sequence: TGTGCCAGCAGTCGCGGGACATCAGGCTATGGCTACACCTTC. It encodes CASSRGTSGYGYTF.

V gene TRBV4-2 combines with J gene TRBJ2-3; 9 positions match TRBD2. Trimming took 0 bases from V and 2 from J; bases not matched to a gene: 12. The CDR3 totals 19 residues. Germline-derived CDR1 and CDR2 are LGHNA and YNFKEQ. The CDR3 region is CASSQDGRASGTLTDTQYF. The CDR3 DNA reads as TGTGCCAGCAGCCAAGATGGAAGGGCTAGCGGGACACTCACAGATACGCAGTATTTT.

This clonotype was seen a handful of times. The CDR3 DNA reads as TGTGCCAGCAGCTTTCAAGGGAGGGTCTACAATGAGCAGTTCTTC. Translation gives CASSFQGRVYNEQFF. The rearrangement links TRBV11-2 to TRBJ2-1; TRBD2 matches at 7 bases. Germline values: CDR1 SGHAT, CDR2 FQNNGV. This CDR3 spans 15 amino acids. Trimming removed 3 bases from V and 3 bases from J; junction bases left unmatched: 5.

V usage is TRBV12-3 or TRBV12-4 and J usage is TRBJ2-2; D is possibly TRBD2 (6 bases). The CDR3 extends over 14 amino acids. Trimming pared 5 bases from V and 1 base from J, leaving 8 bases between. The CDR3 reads CASSISGNTGELFF. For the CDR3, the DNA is TGTGCCAGCAGTATTAGCGGGAACACCGGGGAGCTGTTTTTT.

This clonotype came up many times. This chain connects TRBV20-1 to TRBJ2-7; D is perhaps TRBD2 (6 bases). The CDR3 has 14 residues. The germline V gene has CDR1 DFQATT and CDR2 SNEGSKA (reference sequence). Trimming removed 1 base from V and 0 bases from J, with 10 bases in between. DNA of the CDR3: TGCAGTGCTAGAGGAATGCGGGACTCCTACGAGCAGTACTTC. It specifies CSARGMRDSYEQYF.

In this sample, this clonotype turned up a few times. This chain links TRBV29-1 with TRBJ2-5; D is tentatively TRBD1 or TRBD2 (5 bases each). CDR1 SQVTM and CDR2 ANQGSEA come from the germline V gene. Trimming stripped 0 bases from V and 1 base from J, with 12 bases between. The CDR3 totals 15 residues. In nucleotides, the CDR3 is TGCAGCGTTGAAGATCCGGGACCACCCCAAGAGACCCAGTACTTC. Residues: CSVEDPGPPQETQYF. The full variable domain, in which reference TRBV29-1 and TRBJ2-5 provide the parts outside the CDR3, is SAVISQKPSRDICQRGTSLTIQCQVDSQVTMMFWYRQQPGQSLTLIATANQGSEATYESGFVIDKFPISRPNLTFSTLTVSNMSPEDSSIYLCSVEDPGPPQETQYFGPGTRLLVL.

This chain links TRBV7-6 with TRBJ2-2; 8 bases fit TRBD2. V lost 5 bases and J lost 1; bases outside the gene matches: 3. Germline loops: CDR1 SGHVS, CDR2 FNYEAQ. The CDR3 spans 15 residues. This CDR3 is CASSPGGLNTGELFF. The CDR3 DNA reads TGTGCCAGCAGCCCGGGGGGGCTGAACACCGGGGAGCTGTTTTTT.

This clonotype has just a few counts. CDR3: CASSLSPGGYSTDTQYF. CDR3 DNA: TGCGCCAGCAGCCTGTCACCCGGCGGATATAGCACAGATACGCAGTATTTT. The gene calls are TRBV5-1 and TRBJ2-3, with D unclear. The CDR3 is 17 residues long. V shed 4 bases and J shed 0 bases, with 18 bases lying between them. The germline V gene encodes CDR1 SGHRS and CDR2 YFSETQ.

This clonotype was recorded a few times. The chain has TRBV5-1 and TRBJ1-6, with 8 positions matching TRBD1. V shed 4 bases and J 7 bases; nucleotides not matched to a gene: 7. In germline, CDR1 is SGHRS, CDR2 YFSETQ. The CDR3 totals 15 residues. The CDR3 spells CASSPTTGVNSPLHF. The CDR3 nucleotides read TGCGCCAGCAGCCCAACGACAGGGGTAAATTCACCCCTCCACTTT. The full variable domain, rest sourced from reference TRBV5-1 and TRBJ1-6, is KAGVTQTPRYLIKTRGQQVTLSCSPISGHRSVSWYQQTPGQGLQFLFEYFSETQRNKGNFPGRFSGRQFSNSRSEMNVSTLELGDSALYLCASSPTTGVNSPLHFGNGTRLTVT.

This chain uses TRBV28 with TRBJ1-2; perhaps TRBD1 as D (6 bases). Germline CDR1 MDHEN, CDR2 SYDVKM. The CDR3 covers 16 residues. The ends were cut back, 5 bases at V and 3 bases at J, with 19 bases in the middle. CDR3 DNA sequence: TGTGCCAGCAGTCGGGACATCCTGACCCCCTACTATGGCTACACCTTC. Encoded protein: CASSRDILTPYYGYTF.

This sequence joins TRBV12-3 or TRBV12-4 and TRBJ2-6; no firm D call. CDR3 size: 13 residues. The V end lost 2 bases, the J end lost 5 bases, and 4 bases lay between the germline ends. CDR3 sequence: CASSLRWANVLTF. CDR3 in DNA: TGTGCCAGCAGTTTAAGGTGGGCCAACGTCCTGACTTTC.

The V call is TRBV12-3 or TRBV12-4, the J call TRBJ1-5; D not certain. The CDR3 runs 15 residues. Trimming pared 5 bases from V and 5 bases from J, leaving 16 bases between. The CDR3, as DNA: TGTGCCAGCAGTCCCTGGGCGGGCTCCCATCAGCCCCAGCATTTT. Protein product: CASSPWAGSHQPQHF.

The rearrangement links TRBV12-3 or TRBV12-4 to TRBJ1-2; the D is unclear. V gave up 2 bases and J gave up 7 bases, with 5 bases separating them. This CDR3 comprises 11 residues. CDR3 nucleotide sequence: TGTGCCAGCAGTTTAAAGGTTGGCTACACCTTC. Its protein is CASSLKVGYTF.